This record concerns one T cell receptor (beta chain) sequence. The antigen remains undetermined. Donors likely had unrecorded immune exposures despite being nominally healthy when sampled. This entry comes from a study of cytomegalovirus exposure and HLA in healthy donors. Whole-study results and caveats: Reports showed the classifier diagnosing cytomegalovirus status with high specificity and sensitivity.

With 60 Vbeta and 13 Jbeta primers, the PCR was carried out. Original analysis: It was a later analysis that counted around 85 million unique TCR beta chains, of which approximately 9.9 million were shared. Data came from immunoSEQ multiplex PCR; TCRdb stores just in-frame clones and leaves some out. The D gene and trimming were derived from the DNA, and the V and J assignments and clone size from that table. The sample lists some 130,000 clones; less than 85% were seen once. Germline CDR1 LNHDA, CDR2 SQIVND (reference sequence). CDR3 length equals 13 residues. Trimming left V 7 bases short and J 7 bases short, with 16 bases between.

The sample comprised PBMCs. The receptor's source is a male donor in good health and CMV-seronegative. This chain connects TRBV19 to TRBJ1-2; no definite D call. CDR3 sequence reads: CASTERRESGYTF. CDR3 DNA sequence: TGTGCCAGTACTGAAAGGAGAGAGAGTGGCTACACCTTC.